A selection of T cell receptor beta chains follows, all from one sample in a study of T cell responses to AZD1222 COVID-19 vaccine. The table came from immunoSEQ multiplex PCR; TCRdb's copy has only in-frame clones and leaves some out. Here the sample spans about 150,000 clones, about 86% being singletons. The starting material was peripheral blood, obtained on day 0 of MenACWY control vaccination. The receptor source for this set is an adult in good health. Each CDR3 is given with its conserved first and last residue.

>TRBV7-9|TRBJ1-1
CASSRLQGVTEAFF
>TRBV5-1|TRBJ2-5
CASSAGTSKETQYF
>TRBV15|TRBJ2-1
CATSTVGVRYNEQFF
>TRBV6-5|TRBJ1-5
CASSYSGDNQPQHF
>TRBV3-1/TRBV3-2|TRBJ2-6
CASSSRDRAAGANVLTF
>TRBV7-9|TRBJ2-1
CASSLARLDEQFF
>TRBV6-1|TRBJ1-4
CASSEQGDEKLFF
>TRBV5-1|TRBJ2-7
CASSSNPNPYEQYF
>TRBV4-2|TRBJ2-1
CASSQDTSGGADEQFF
>TRBV12-3/TRBV12-4|TRBJ1-1
CASSLNFQAFF
>TRBV15|TRBJ2-3
CATSRDLWGAGGQGGADTQYF
>TRBV24-1|TRBJ1-1
CATTSPGGEAFF
>TRBV6-6|TRBJ2-7
CASSQGADYEQYF
>TRBV5-1|TRBJ1-1
CASRLDGVNTEAFF
>TRBV4-3|TRBJ2-1
CASSLAVRASGSNEQFF
>TRBV27|TRBJ2-1
CASSLPGLNINEQFF
>TRBV11-3|TRBJ1-4
CASSGQPNNEKLFF
>TRBV4-1|TRBJ2-2
CASSQAPRRNTGELFF
>TRBV19|TRBJ2-7
CASSKGQNYEQYF
>TRBV7-3|TRBJ2-2
CASSQTSGSKTGELFF
>TRBV6-5|TRBJ2-1
CASSYTGDNEQFF
>TRBV7-9|TRBJ1-6
CASSFRDGLSHSYNSPLHF
>TRBV12-3/TRBV12-4|TRBJ1-5
CASSDNVLQPQHF
>TRBV29-1|TRBJ1-1
CSVNRDLNTEAFF
>TRBV5-4|TRBJ2-2
CASSWGQGATGELFF
>TRBV5-4|TRBJ1-6
CASSPRGDSPLHF
>TRBV19|TRBJ2-3
CASSIVAPSTDTQYF
>TRBV7-2|TRBJ2-1
CASSLAGPSSYNEQFF
>TRBV5-1|TRBJ2-3
CASRLAGETDTQYF
>TRBV11-2|TRBJ2-1
CASTPRDEQFF
>TRBV6-1|TRBJ2-6
CASSDSRPGVISSGANVLTF
>TRBV4-1|TRBJ2-1
CASSQVAGAPFSYNEQFF
>TRBV13|TRBJ2-7
CASSPQTGGLYEQYF
>TRBV5-1|TRBJ1-2
CASSLGTEPGGYGYTF
>TRBV19|TRBJ1-2
CASTIWGQSYGYTF
>TRBV13|TRBJ2-2
CASCYTGTGGLDGELFF